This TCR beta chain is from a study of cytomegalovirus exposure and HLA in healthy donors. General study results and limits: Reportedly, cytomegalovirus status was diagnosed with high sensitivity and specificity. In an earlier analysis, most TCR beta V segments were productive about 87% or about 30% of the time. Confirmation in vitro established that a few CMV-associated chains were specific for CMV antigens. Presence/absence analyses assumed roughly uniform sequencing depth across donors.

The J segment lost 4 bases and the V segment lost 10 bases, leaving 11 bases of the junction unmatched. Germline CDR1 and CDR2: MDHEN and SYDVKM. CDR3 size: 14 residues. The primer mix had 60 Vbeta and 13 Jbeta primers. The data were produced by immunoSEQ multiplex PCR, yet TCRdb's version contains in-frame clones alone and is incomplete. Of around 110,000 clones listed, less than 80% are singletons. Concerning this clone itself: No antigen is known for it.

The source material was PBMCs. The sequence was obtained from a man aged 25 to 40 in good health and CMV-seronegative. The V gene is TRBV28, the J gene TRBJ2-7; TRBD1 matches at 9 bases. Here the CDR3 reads CATRQTGGEYEQYF. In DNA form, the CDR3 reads TGTGCCACCCGACAGACAGGGGGAGAATACGAGCAGTACTTC.